These 23 T cell receptor beta chains were sequenced from one sample in a study of shared clonotypes between healthy human individuals. Some clones are missing from TCRdb's copy, which holds only in-frame ones; the method was immunoSEQ multiplex PCR. The sample contains just over 2,000,000 clones, about 95% of which appear only once. The naive CD8 subset, CD45RO-negative cells positively selected for CCR7, excluded terminally differentiated effector memory CD45RA+ cells. The sequenced material came from naive CD8+ T cells sorted from blood. The receptors were gathered from a man aged 18 to 30 in good health.

As for this clone: Different DNA sequences within this sample yield the same CDR3. V is TRBV27 and J is TRBJ2-1; 10 bases are shared with TRBD2. The V gene's germline CDR1 is MNHEY and CDR2 SMNVEV (reference sequence). V lost 5 bases and J lost 4; bases outside the gene matches: 5. CDR3 size: 15 residues. The CDR3 nucleotides are TGTGCCAGCAGTCCCCTAGCGGGAGTTTACAATGAGCAGTTCTTC. Translation gives CASSPLAGVYNEQFF.

J is TRBJ2-1 and V is TRBV6-1; 7 bases match TRBD1. Germline CDR1 MNHNS, CDR2 SASEGT. V shed 0 bases and J 0 bases; nucleotides not matched to a gene: 8. The CDR3 runs to 18 residues. In DNA form, the CDR3 reads TGTGCCAGCAGTGAAGCCTATCGGACAGGCAGCTCCTACAATGAGCAGTTCTTC. It encodes CASSEAYRTGSSYNEQFF.

Only one count was recorded for this clone. The chain is built from TRBV10-3 and TRBJ2-1; 9 bases line up with TRBD2. Germline-derived CDR1 and CDR2 are ENHRY and SYGVKD. V was pared by 6 bases and J by 4 bases, with 7 bases of the junction left unmatched. This CDR3 contains 15 residues. The CDR3 DNA reads as TGTGCCATCAGAACGACTAGCGGAGGATACAATGAGCAGTTCTTC. Protein product: CAIRTTSGGYNEQFF.

The V call is TRBV5-4, the J call TRBJ1-1, with 9 bases identical to TRBD1. Germline lookup yields CDR1 SGHNT and CDR2 YYREEE (reference sequence). J lost 4 bases, V lost 3 bases, and 4 bases had no gene match. The CDR3 totals 14 residues. In DNA form, the CDR3 reads TGTGCCAGCAGCTGGGGGACAGGGAGCACTGAAGCTTTCTTT. It is translated as CASSWGTGSTEAFF.

The rearrangement joins TRBV15 to TRBJ1-2; D might be TRBD1 (5 bases). The CDR3 has 17 residues. Trimming took off 5 bases at V and 1 base at J, with 20 bases between the two ends. CDR1 and CDR2 (germline): LNHNV, YYDKDF (reference sequence). CDR3 residues: CATSAGGGRENNYGYTF. CDR3 nucleotide sequence: TGTGCCACCAGCGCCGGAGGAGGCAGGGAAAATAACTATGGCTACACCTTC.

This rearrangement joins TRBV28 to TRBJ1-2; D is undetermined. CDR3 length equals 16 residues. Trimming left V 3 bases short and J 3 bases short, with 17 bases between. Germline V gives CDR1 MDHEN, CDR2 SYDVKM. The CDR3 region has the DNA TGTGCCAGCAGTTTCCCCACCCTCGGACGGGACTATGGCTACACCTTC. Its translation is CASSFPTLGRDYGYTF.

Worth noting for this clone: At the DNA level, this CDR3 is encoded by other sequences in the same sample as well. V is TRBV14 and J is TRBJ2-7; no reliable D call. Germline CDR1 SGHDN, CDR2 FVKESK. The CDR3 has 12 residues. The V end was cut by 0 bases, the J end by 4 bases, with 4 bases between. Written as DNA, the CDR3 is TGTGCCAGCAGCCAAGACAGTTACGAGCAGTACTTC. It is translated as CASSQDSYEQYF. The complete variable domain, with remaining parts taken from reference TRBV14 and TRBJ2-7, reads EAGVTQFPSHSVIEKGQTVTLRCDPISGHDNLYWYRRVMGKEIKFLLHFVKESKQDESGMPNNRFLAERTGGTYSTLKVQPAELEDSGVYFCASSQDSYEQYFGPGTRLTVT.

Comment on this clone: Other nucleotide sequences from this sample produce the same CDR3. The chain recombines TRBV5-4 with TRBJ1-1; 8 bases fit TRBD1. After removal of 1 base from V and 5 bases from J, the junction contained 1 base not matched to a gene. Germline values: CDR1 SGHNT, CDR2 YYREEE (reference sequence). The CDR3 length is 13 residues. The CDR3 region has the DNA TGTGCCAGCAGCTTGACAGGGGGAACTGAAGCTTTCTTT. Residues: CASSLTGGTEAFF.

The chain links TRBV2 to TRBJ2-2; possibly TRBD1 or TRBD2 for D (5 bases each). V was cut by 10 bases and J by 0 bases, with 15 bases left in between. Germline loops: CDR1 SNHLY, CDR2 FYNNEI. CDR3 length: 15 amino acids. Here the CDR3 reads CATQRGVTNTGELFF. The CDR3 region has the DNA TGTGCCACACAGAGAGGGGTCACGAACACCGGGGAGCTGTTTTTT.

Comments on this clone: Other DNA sequences in this specimen translate into the identical CDR3. The chain uses TRBV7-3 and TRBJ2-1; 12 nucleotides align to TRBD2. Per the germline V gene, CDR1 is SGHTA and CDR2 is FQGTGA. Trimming removed 3 bases from V and 5 bases from J; junction bases left unmatched: 2. The CDR3 has 15 amino acids. This chain's CDR3 is CASSFLAGGNNEQFF. CDR3 sequence (DNA): TGTGCCAGCAGCTTCCTAGCGGGGGGGAACAATGAGCAGTTCTTC.

V usage is TRBV6-5 and J usage is TRBJ2-5; D unresolved. The CDR3 has 13 residues. CDR1 is MNHEY, CDR2 SVGAGI, per germline. V shed 2 bases and J shed 1 base, with 5 bases lying between them. Here the CDR3 reads CASSYPPQETQYF. The CDR3 region has the DNA TGTGCCAGCAGTTACCCTCCCCAAGAGACCCAGTACTTC.

The rearrangement links TRBV4-1 to TRBJ1-6, with a weak D call TRBD1 (5 bases). The V gene lost 4 bases and the J gene lost 5 bases, with 9 bases spanning the gap. There are 14 residues in the CDR3. Germline V gives CDR1 MGHRA, CDR2 YSYEKL. The CDR3 DNA is TGCGCCAGCAGCCGGGGACCGGATAATTCACCCCTCCACTTT. It translates to CASSRGPDNSPLHF.

This rearrangement joins TRBV5-1 to TRBJ2-3; D is unresolved. Looked up from germline, CDR1 is SGHRS and CDR2 is YFSETQ. V dropped 5 bases and J dropped 0 bases, with 10 bases sitting between them. The CDR3 is 14 amino acids. The CDR3 reads CASSFSRSTDTQYF. The CDR3 DNA follows: TGCGCCAGCAGTTTCAGCAGAAGCACAGATACGCAGTATTTT. Supplemented by reference TRBV5-1 and TRBJ2-3, the full variable domain reads KAGVTQTPRYLIKTRGQQVTLSCSPISGHRSVSWYQQTPGQGLQFLFEYFSETQRNKGNFPGRFSGRQFSNSRSEMNVSTLELGDSALYLCASSFSRSTDTQYFGPGTRLTVL.

The chain has TRBV10-3 and TRBJ1-5; D is uncertain. The CDR3 consists of 15 residues. Germline V gives CDR1 ENHRY, CDR2 SYGVKD. Trimming pared 0 bases from V and 1 base from J, leaving 7 bases between. The CDR3 bases are TGTGCCATCAGTGAGTCTGCATCCAGCAATCAGCCCCAGCATTTT. Its translation is CAISESASSNQPQHF.

This clone came up once. The CDR3 DNA reads TGTGCCAGCAGCCCCCTAGCGGGGGGAGGGGCCGGAGAGCAGTACTTC. It yields the protein CASSPLAGGGAGEQYF. The genes are TRBV7-9 and TRBJ2-7, with 11 bases matching TRBD2. With V trimmed by 5 bases and J by 7 bases, 13 bases remained unmatched. Germline V gene data show CDR1 as SEHNR and CDR2 as FQNEAQ (reference sequence). The CDR3 extends over 16 amino acids.

This clone was recorded a few times. In the same sample, other DNA sequences code for this CDR3. The chain links TRBV25-1 to TRBJ1-2; 7 bases align to TRBD1. V trimming: 4 bases; J trimming: 8 bases; junction bases outside the gene matches: 1. CDR3 length: 11 amino acids. Germline lookup yields CDR1 MGHDK and CDR2 SYGVNS. The CDR3 sequence is CASSVGGGYTF. The CDR3 bases are TGTGCCAGCAGTGTAGGGGGCGGCTACACCTTC.

J is TRBJ1-2 and V is TRBV5-6; TRBD1 agrees at 12 bases. Germline V gives CDR1 SGHDT, CDR2 YYEEEE. V dropped 6 bases and J dropped 4; count of bases not matched to a gene: 7. This CDR3 has 15 amino acids. The CDR3 is CASTPGTGGLYGYTF. In DNA, the CDR3 is TGTGCCAGCACCCCTGGGACAGGGGGCCTCTATGGCTACACCTTC.

This CDR3 is CASTQVGGDYGYTF. CDR3 in DNA: TGTGCCAGCACCCAAGTGGGTGGGGACTATGGCTACACCTTC. This chain links TRBV28 with TRBJ1-2; the D is unclear. V was trimmed by 7 bases and J by 3 bases, leaving 15 bases between them. The germline gives CDR1 MDHEN, CDR2 SYDVKM. This CDR3 contains 14 residues.

This chain connects TRBV5-6 to TRBJ2-2; the D gene is possibly TRBD2 (5 bases). The V end was cut by 2 bases, the J end by 1 base, with 6 bases between. Germline values: CDR1 SGHDT, CDR2 YYEEEE. This CDR3 spans 14 amino acids. The CDR3 bases are TGTGCCAGCAGCTTCGGACTGAACACCGGGGAGCTGTTTTTT. This sequence encodes CASSFGLNTGELFF.

This chain uses TRBV30 with TRBJ2-7; D perhaps matches TRBD1 (5 bases). With 2 bases removed from V and 5 bases from J, the gap between germline ends came to 16 bases. CDR1 and CDR2 from the germline V gene are GTSNPN and SVGIG (reference sequence). The CDR3 spans 14 residues. CDR3 in DNA: TGTGCCTGGAGTAAGCAGGGCGCCTGGGACGAGCAGTACTTC. Residues: CAWSKQGAWDEQYF.

The genes are TRBV5-1 and TRBJ2-1; 10 bases align to TRBD2. CDR3 length: 16 amino acids. The trim removed 0 bases at V and 5 bases at J, leaving 5 bases unmatched. The germline CDR1 and CDR2 sequences are SGHRS and YFSETQ. The CDR3 sequence: CASSLVASGGDNEQFF. The CDR3 DNA sequence: TGCGCCAGCAGCTTGGTCGCTAGCGGGGGAGACAATGAGCAGTTCTTC.

Turning to this clone: The junction departs from the called germline gene at one end, perhaps through a read error. The sample carries other DNA sequences with the same CDR3. The V gene is TRBV15, the J gene TRBJ1-3; TRBD1 agrees at 11 bases. CDR1 LNHNV and CDR2 YYDKDF come from the germline V gene (reference sequence). CDR3 length: 15 residues. The CDR3 coding sequence is TGTGCCACCAGCAGGGACAGGGGGCCTGGAAACACTATATATTTT. Its translation is CATSRDRGPGNTIYF.

This clone was recorded once. CDR3 loop: CASSQARGETYEQYF. The CDR3 region has the DNA TGCGCCAGCAGCCAAGCCCGCGGGGAGACCTACGAGCAGTACTTC. The chain combines TRBV4-3 with TRBJ2-7; possible D gene TRBD2, 6 bases. The V gene lost 1 base and the J gene lost 2 bases, with 12 bases spanning the gap. The CDR3 has 15 amino acids. The germline V gene encodes CDR1 LGHNA and CDR2 YSLEER.